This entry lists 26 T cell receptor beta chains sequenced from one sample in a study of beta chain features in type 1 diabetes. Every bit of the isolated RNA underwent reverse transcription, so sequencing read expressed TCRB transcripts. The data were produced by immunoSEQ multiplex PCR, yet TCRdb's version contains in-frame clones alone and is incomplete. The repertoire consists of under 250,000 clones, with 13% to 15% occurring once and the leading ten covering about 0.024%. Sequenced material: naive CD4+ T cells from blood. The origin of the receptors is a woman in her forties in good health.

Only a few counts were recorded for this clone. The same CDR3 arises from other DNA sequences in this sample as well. The CDR3 reads CASSLGTSQETQYF. The DNA for the CDR3 is TGTGCCAGCAGCTTGGGGACTAGTCAAGAGACCCAGTACTTC. The chain has TRBV5-4 and TRBJ2-5; TRBD2 matches at 7 bases. The CDR3 totals 14 residues. Losses at the gene ends were 0 bases for V and 2 bases for J; bases not matched to a gene: 1. The germline V gene has CDR1 SGHNT and CDR2 YYREEE (reference sequence).

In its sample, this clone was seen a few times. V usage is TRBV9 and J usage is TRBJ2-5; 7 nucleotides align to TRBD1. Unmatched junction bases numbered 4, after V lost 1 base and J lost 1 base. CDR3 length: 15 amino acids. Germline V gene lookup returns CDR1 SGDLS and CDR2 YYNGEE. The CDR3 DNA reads TGTGCCAGCAGCGTATTTACAGGGGTCCAAGAGACCCAGTACTTC. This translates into CASSVFTGVQETQYF.

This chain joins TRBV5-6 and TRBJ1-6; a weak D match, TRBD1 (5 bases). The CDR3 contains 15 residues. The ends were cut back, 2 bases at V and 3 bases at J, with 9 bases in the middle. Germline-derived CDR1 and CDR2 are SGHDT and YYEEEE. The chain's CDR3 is CASSFRGGYNSPLHF. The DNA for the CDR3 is TGTGCCAGCAGCTTTCGGGGGGGCTATAATTCACCCCTCCACTTT.

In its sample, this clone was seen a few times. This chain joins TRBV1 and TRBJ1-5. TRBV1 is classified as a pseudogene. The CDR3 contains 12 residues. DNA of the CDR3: TGCACCAGCAGCCAAGCGGGTCAGCCCCAGCATTTT. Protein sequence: CTSSQAGQPQHF.

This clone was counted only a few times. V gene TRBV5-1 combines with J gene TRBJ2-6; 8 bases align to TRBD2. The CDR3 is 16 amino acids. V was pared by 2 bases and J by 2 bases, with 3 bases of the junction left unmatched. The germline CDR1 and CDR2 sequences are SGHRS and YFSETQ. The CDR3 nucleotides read TGCGCCAGCAGCTTACCGGGGGGGACTGGGGCCAACGTCCTGACTTTC. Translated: CASSLPGGTGANVLTF.

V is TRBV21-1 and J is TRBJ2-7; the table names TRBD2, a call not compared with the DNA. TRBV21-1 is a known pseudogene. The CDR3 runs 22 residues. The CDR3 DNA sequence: TGTGCCAGCAGCAAAGCGCTTTTGGCCCCTGGGGCTTTGGAGGGTCGCTCCTACGAGCAGTACTTC. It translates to CASSKALLAPGALEGRSYEQYF.

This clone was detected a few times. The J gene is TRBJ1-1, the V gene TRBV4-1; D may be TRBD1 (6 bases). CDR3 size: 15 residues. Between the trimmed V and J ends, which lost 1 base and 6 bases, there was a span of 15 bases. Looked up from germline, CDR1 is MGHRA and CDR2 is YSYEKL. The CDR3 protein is CASSQVYRVRPEAFF. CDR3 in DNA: TGCGCCAGCAGCCAAGTCTACAGGGTACGTCCTGAAGCTTTCTTT.

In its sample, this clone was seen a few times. The CDR3 bases are TGTGCCATCACAGGGGCCGAGACAGGGAACTATGGCTACACCTTC. Protein sequence: CAITGAETGNYGYTF. The chain carries TRBV10-3 and TRBJ1-2, with TRBD1 matching 7 bases. J gave up 2 bases and V 7 bases, and 10 bases lay outside the gene matches. The CDR3 loop spans 15 amino acids. Germline CDR1 is ENHRY and CDR2 is SYGVKD.

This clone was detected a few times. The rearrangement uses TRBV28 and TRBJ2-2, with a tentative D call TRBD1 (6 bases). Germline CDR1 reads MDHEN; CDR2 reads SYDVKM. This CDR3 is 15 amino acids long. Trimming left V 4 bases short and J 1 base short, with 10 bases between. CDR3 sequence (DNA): TGTGCCAGCAGTTCCCCGGGACAGAACACCGGGGAGCTGTTTTTT. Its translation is CASSSPGQNTGELFF.

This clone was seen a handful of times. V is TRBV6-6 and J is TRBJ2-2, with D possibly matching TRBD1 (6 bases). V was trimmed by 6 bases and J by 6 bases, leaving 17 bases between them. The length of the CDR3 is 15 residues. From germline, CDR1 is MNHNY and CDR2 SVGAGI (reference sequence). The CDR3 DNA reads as TGTGCCAGCAGACATGGACAGACTGGAGCCGGGGAGCTGTTTTTT. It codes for CASRHGQTGAGELFF.

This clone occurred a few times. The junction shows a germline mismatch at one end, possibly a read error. The CDR3 region has the DNA TGCGCCAGCAGTTTGGGGACAGGGACCAAAGAGACCCAGTACTTC. Protein product: CASSLGTGTKETQYF. This chain uses TRBV5-1 with TRBJ2-5; TRBD1 agrees at 9 bases. From germline, CDR1 is SGHRS and CDR2 YFSETQ. This CDR3 has 15 residues.

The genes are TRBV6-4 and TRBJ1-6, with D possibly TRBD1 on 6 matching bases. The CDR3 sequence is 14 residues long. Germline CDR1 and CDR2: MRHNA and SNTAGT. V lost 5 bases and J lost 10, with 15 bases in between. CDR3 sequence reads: CASSLGHGGSPLHF. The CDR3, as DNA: TGTGCCAGCAGTCTAGGACATGGGGGCTCACCCCTCCACTTT.

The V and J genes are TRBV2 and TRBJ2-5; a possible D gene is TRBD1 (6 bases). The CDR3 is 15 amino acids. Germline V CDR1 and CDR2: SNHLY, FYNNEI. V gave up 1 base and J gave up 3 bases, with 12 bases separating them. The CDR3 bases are TGTGCCAGCAGTGAAGATGACAGGTTCAAAGAGACCCAGTACTTC. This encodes CASSEDDRFKETQYF.

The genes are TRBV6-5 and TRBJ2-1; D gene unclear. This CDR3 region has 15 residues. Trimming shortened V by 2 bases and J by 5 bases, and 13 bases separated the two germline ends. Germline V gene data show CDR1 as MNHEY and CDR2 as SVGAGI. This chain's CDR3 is CASSYLSASNNEQFF. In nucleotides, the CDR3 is TGTGCCAGCAGTTACCTTTCAGCGTCGAACAATGAGCAGTTCTTC.

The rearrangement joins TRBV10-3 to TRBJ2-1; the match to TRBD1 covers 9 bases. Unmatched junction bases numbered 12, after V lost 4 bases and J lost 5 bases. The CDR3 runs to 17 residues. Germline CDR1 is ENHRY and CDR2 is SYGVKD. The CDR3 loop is CAISAPPDRGWDNEQFF. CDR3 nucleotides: TGTGCCATCAGTGCTCCCCCGGACAGGGGATGGGACAATGAGCAGTTCTTC.

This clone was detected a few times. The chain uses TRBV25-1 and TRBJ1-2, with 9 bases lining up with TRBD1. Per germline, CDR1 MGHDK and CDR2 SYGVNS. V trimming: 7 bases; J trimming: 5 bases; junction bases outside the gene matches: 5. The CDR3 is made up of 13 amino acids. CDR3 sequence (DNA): TGTGCCAGCACGGGACAGGGATTTTATGGCTACACCTTC. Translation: CASTGQGFYGYTF.

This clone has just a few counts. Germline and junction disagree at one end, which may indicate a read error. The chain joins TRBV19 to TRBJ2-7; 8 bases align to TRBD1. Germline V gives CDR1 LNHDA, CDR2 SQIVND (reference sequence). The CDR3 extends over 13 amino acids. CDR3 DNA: TGCGCTCGGGACAGGTGGAGCTCCTACGAGCAGTACTTC. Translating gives CARDRWSSYEQYF.

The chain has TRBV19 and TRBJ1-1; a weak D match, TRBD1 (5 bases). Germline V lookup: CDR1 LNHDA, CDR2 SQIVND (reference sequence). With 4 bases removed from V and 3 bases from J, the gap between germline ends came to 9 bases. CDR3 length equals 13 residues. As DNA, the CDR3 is TGTGCCAGTAGTAATCCAGGGCACACTGAAGCTTTCTTT. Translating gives CASSNPGHTEAFF.

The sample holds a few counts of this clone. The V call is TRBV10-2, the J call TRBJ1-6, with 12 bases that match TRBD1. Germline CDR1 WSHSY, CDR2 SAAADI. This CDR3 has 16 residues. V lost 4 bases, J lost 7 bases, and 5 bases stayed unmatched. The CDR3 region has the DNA TGCGCCAGCAGTGCCACCGGGACAGGGGGCAATTCACCCCTCCACTTT. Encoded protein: CASSATGTGGNSPLHF.

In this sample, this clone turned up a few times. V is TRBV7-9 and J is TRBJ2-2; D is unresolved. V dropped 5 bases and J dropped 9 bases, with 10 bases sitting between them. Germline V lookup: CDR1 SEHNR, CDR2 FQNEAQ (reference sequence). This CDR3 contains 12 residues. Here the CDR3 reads CASSTGIRELFF. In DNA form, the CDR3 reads TGTGCCAGCAGCACCGGTATCAGGGAGCTGTTTTTT.

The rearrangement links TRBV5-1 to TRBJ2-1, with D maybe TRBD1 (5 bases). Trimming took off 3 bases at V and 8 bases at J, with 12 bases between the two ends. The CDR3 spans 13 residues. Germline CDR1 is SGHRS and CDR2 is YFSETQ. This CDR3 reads CASSSDRGHEQFF. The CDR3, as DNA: TGCGCCAGCAGCTCCGACAGAGGCCATGAGCAGTTCTTC.

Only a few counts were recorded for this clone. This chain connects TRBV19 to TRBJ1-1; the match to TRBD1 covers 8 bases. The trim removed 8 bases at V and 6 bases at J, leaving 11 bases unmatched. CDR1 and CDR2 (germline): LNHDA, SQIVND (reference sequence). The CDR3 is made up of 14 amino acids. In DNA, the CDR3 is TGTGCCAGTGACGCTACAGGGGGGAGGGCTGAAGCTTTCTTT. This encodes CASDATGGRAEAFF.

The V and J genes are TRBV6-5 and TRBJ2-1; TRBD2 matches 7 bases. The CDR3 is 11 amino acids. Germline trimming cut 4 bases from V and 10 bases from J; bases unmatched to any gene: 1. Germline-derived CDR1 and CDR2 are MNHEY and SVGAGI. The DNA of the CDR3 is TGTGCCAGCAGTTTGGGGGGGGAGCAGTTCTTC. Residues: CASSLGGEQFF.

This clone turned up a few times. CDR3 nucleotides: TGTGCCAGCAGTCCGCGGACAGGGCTAGATACGCAGTATTTT. Residues: CASSPRTGLDTQYF. This chain connects TRBV7-2 to TRBJ2-3; 8 bases match TRBD1. The CDR3 contains 14 residues. V lost 6 bases to trimming and J lost 5 bases; unmatched junction nucleotides: 7. CDR1 is SGHTA and CDR2 is FQGNSA in the germline V gene.

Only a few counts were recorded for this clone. Here the CDR3 reads CASSFLGRDYGYTF. The CDR3 region has the DNA TGTGCCAGCAGCTTTCTAGGCAGGGACTATGGCTACACCTTC. The V gene is TRBV5-6, the J gene TRBJ1-2; TRBD1 is a possible D gene (5 bases). The V end lost 2 bases, the J end lost 3 bases, and 11 bases lay between the germline ends. This CDR3 comprises 14 residues. The V gene's germline CDR1 is SGHDT and CDR2 YYEEEE. Supplemented by reference TRBV5-6 and TRBJ1-2, the full variable domain reads DAGVTQSPTHLIKTRGQQVTLRCSPKSGHDTVSWYQQALGQGPQFIFQYYEEEERQRGNFPDRFSGHQFPNYSSELNVNALLLGDSALYLCASSFLGRDYGYTFGSGTRLTVV.

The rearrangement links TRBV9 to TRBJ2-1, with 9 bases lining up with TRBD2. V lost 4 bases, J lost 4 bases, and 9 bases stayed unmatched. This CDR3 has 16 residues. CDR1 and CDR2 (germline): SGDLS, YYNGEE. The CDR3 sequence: CASSPHAGGGYNEQFF. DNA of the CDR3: TGTGCCAGCAGCCCTCATGCGGGGGGGGGATACAATGAGCAGTTCTTC. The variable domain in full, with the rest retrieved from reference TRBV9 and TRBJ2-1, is DSGVTQTPKHLITATGQRVTLRCSPRSGDLSVYWYQQSLDQGLQFLIQYYNGEERAKGNILERFSAQQFPDLHSELNLSSLELGDSALYFCASSPHAGGGYNEQFFGPGTRLTVL.